A selection of T cell receptor beta chains follows, all from one sample in a study of T cell responses to AZD1222 COVID-19 vaccine. The repertoire was sequenced with immunoSEQ multiplex PCR; TCRdb's copy has only in-frame clones and lacks some. The sample holds some 190,000 clones, 88% seen once. Specimen: peripheral blood, collected on day 0 of AZD1222 vaccination. Receptors were obtained from an adult in good health. Each CDR3 is given with its conserved first and last residue. The order of the fields is clone size, J gene, V gene, D gene, CDR3 protein, CDR3 DNA. D genes are given only for firm matches. Size values are once, few and many counts, or a class for expanded clones, and some rows have none.

clone size: -
J gene: TRBJ2-5
V gene: TRBV2
D gene: -
CDR3 protein: CASREGRGVQETQYF
CDR3 DNA: TGTGCCAGCAGGGAGGGACGAGGGGTCCAAGAGACCCAGTACTTC

clone size: -
J gene: TRBJ1-2
V gene: TRBV4-2
D gene: -
CDR3 protein: CASSQVPGTNYGYTF
CDR3 DNA: TGTGCCAGCAGCCAAGTACCAGGGACCAACTATGGCTACACCTTC

clone size: -
J gene: TRBJ2-3
V gene: TRBV7-9
D gene: TRBD2
CDR3 protein: CASSSGLAGITDTQYF
CDR3 DNA: TGTGCCAGCAGCTCTGGACTAGCGGGGATTACAGATACGCAGTATTTT

clone size: -
J gene: TRBJ1-4
V gene: TRBV27
D gene: -
CDR3 protein: CASSLFGATNEKLFF
CDR3 DNA: TGTGCCAGCAGTTTATTTGGGGCAACTAATGAAAAACTGTTTTTT

clone size: -
J gene: TRBJ2-7
V gene: TRBV12-1
D gene: -
CDR3 protein: CASDPGQGAHEQYF
CDR3 DNA: TGTGCCAGCGACCCGGGACAGGGGGCCCACGAGCAGTACTTC

clone size: once
J gene: TRBJ1-2
V gene: TRBV3-1/TRBV3-2
D gene: -
CDR3 protein: CASSDPYVGSYGYTF
CDR3 DNA: TGTGCCAGCAGCGACCCCTACGTTGGAAGCTATGGCTACACCTTC

clone size: -
J gene: TRBJ2-1
V gene: TRBV5-1
D gene: TRBD2
CDR3 protein: CASRIGTSGGNEQFF
CDR3 DNA: TGCGCCAGCCGTATTGGGACTAGCGGGGGAAATGAGCAGTTCTTC

clone size: -
J gene: TRBJ1-2
V gene: TRBV5-4
D gene: -
CDR3 protein: CASSLPGGGVGYGYTF
CDR3 DNA: TGTGCCAGCAGCTTGCCGGGCGGGGGCGTAGGGTATGGCTACACCTTC

clone size: once
J gene: TRBJ1-6
V gene: TRBV12-3/TRBV12-4
D gene: -
CDR3 protein: CASSLGVSPLHF
CDR3 DNA: TGTGCCAGCAGTTTAGGGGTATCACCCCTCCACTTT

clone size: -
J gene: TRBJ1-3
V gene: TRBV25-1
D gene: -
CDR3 protein: CASSEWGVAIYF
CDR3 DNA: TGTGCCAGCAGTGAATGGGGCGTCGCCATATATTTT

clone size: -
J gene: TRBJ1-3
V gene: TRBV9
D gene: -
CDR3 protein: CASSVLGEAGNTIYF
CDR3 DNA: TGTGCCAGCAGCGTACTTGGGGAAGCTGGAAACACCATATATTTT

clone size: -
J gene: TRBJ2-3
V gene: TRBV7-2
D gene: TRBD2
CDR3 protein: CASSALAGGQGDTQYF
CDR3 DNA: TGTGCCAGCAGCGCATTGGCGGGGGGCCAGGGAGATACGCAGTATTTT

clone size: once
J gene: TRBJ1-1
V gene: TRBV4-2
D gene: -
CDR3 protein: CASSQYGGGRDTEAFF
CDR3 DNA: TGTGCCAGCAGCCAATACGGGGGGGGCAGGGACACTGAAGCTTTCTTT

clone size: -
J gene: TRBJ1-2
V gene: TRBV3-1/TRBV3-2
D gene: TRBD1
CDR3 protein: CASSLLDRGPIQGGYTF
CDR3 DNA: TGTGCCAGCAGCCTCCTAGACAGGGGGCCAATTCAAGGTGGCTACACCTTC

clone size: -
J gene: TRBJ1-2
V gene: TRBV30
D gene: -
CDR3 protein: CAWNSGRVVYGYTF
CDR3 DNA: TGTGCCTGGAATAGTGGCAGGGTAGTTTATGGCTACACCTTC

clone size: -
J gene: TRBJ1-3
V gene: TRBV5-1
D gene: -
CDR3 protein: CASSLTGRESGNTIYF
CDR3 DNA: TGCGCCAGCAGCTTGACGGGAAGAGAGTCTGGAAACACCATATATTTT

clone size: -
J gene: TRBJ1-2
V gene: TRBV29-1
D gene: -
CDR3 protein: CSVVLGAGGGYTF
CDR3 DNA: TGCAGCGTTGTTCTGGGGGCAGGTGGTGGCTACACCTTC

clone size: -
J gene: TRBJ2-2
V gene: TRBV7-2
D gene: TRBD2
CDR3 protein: CASSSWGGTGELFF
CDR3 DNA: TGTGCCAGCAGCTCCTGGGGGGGCACCGGGGAGCTGTTTTTT

clone size: -
J gene: TRBJ2-7
V gene: TRBV28
D gene: -
CDR3 protein: CASSFSGWGRTYEQYF
CDR3 DNA: TGTGCCAGCAGTTTCTCCGGGTGGGGGCGTACCTACGAGCAGTACTTC

clone size: few
J gene: TRBJ1-6
V gene: TRBV18
D gene: -
CDR3 protein: CASSPTRDSPLHF
CDR3 DNA: TGTGCCAGCTCACCGACCCGTGATTCACCCCTCCACTTT

clone size: -
J gene: TRBJ1-4
V gene: TRBV7-6
D gene: TRBD1
CDR3 protein: CASSMGQGMGEKLFF
CDR3 DNA: TGTGCCAGCAGCATGGGACAGGGAATGGGGGAAAAACTGTTTTTT

clone size: -
J gene: TRBJ2-3
V gene: TRBV7-8
D gene: TRBD2
CDR3 protein: CASSLRGGMGEDTQYF
CDR3 DNA: TGTGCCAGCAGCTTACGGGGGGGGATGGGGGAAGATACGCAGTATTTT

clone size: -
J gene: TRBJ1-4
V gene: TRBV28
D gene: TRBD1
CDR3 protein: CASSSAGQGETNEKLFF
CDR3 DNA: TGTGCCAGCAGTTCCGCCGGACAGGGAGAGACTAATGAAAAACTGTTTTTT

clone size: -
J gene: TRBJ1-3
V gene: TRBV15
D gene: TRBD1
CDR3 protein: CATSRDLTGTGNTIYF
CDR3 DNA: TGTGCCACCAGCAGAGACCTGACAGGGACTGGAAACACCATATATTTT

clone size: -
J gene: TRBJ1-3
V gene: TRBV5-6
D gene: -
CDR3 protein: CASSLRSQRGNTIYF
CDR3 DNA: TGTGCCAGCAGCTTGCGGTCACAGCGAGGGAACACCATATATTTT

clone size: -
J gene: TRBJ2-2
V gene: TRBV11-1
D gene: -
CDR3 protein: CASSLVRGTGELFF
CDR3 DNA: TGTGCCAGCAGTTTGGTTCGGGGAACCGGGGAGCTGTTTTTT

clone size: once
J gene: TRBJ2-1
V gene: TRBV2
D gene: TRBD1
CDR3 protein: CASSRQGVLNEQFF
CDR3 DNA: TGTGCCAGCAGTCGACAGGGGGTTCTGAATGAGCAGTTCTTC

clone size: -
J gene: TRBJ2-3
V gene: TRBV6-5
D gene: -
CDR3 protein: CASMDRSSRDTQYF
CDR3 DNA: TGTGCCAGCATGGATCGGTCTAGCCGGGATACGCAGTATTTT

clone size: -
J gene: TRBJ1-3
V gene: TRBV6-1
D gene: TRBD1
CDR3 protein: CASSEDRGGTIYF
CDR3 DNA: TGTGCCAGCAGTGAAGACAGGGGGGGCACCATATATTTT

clone size: -
J gene: TRBJ1-6
V gene: TRBV7-9
D gene: TRBD1
CDR3 protein: CASSLGDRGGSPLHF
CDR3 DNA: TGTGCCAGCAGCTTAGGGGACAGAGGGGGTTCACCCCTCCACTTT

clone size: -
J gene: TRBJ1-5
V gene: TRBV4-1
D gene: -
CDR3 protein: CASSQAPGFNQPQHF
CDR3 DNA: TGCGCCAGCAGCCAAGCCCCAGGATTCAATCAGCCCCAGCATTTT

clone size: few
J gene: TRBJ2-3
V gene: TRBV5-1
D gene: TRBD2
CDR3 protein: CASSSRGGTSRDTQYF
CDR3 DNA: TGCGCCAGCAGCTCCCGGGGGGGGACTAGCAGAGATACGCAGTATTTT

clone size: -
J gene: TRBJ2-7
V gene: TRBV5-4
D gene: -
CDR3 protein: CASSLSDASFYEQYF
CDR3 DNA: TGTGCCAGCAGCTTGAGTGATGCCAGCTTCTACGAGCAGTACTTC

clone size: -
J gene: TRBJ2-3
V gene: TRBV5-1
D gene: -
CDR3 protein: CASSLEAGTDTQYF
CDR3 DNA: TGCGCCAGCAGCTTGGAGGCGGGTACAGATACGCAGTATTTT

clone size: once
J gene: TRBJ1-1
V gene: TRBV3-1/TRBV3-2
D gene: -
CDR3 protein: CASSQDRTVPTPREAFF
CDR3 DNA: TGTGCCAGCAGCCAAGATCGGACAGTACCAACCCCCCGTGAAGCTTTCTTT

clone size: -
J gene: TRBJ1-6
V gene: TRBV2
D gene: -
CDR3 protein: CASSGSQSNSPLHF
CDR3 DNA: TGTGCCAGCAGTGGGAGCCAGAGTAATTCACCCCTCCACTTT

clone size: -
J gene: TRBJ1-2
V gene: TRBV5-4
D gene: -
CDR3 protein: CASSLGHPDDGYTF
CDR3 DNA: TGTGCCAGCAGCTTGGGCCATCCAGACGATGGCTACACCTTC

clone size: -
J gene: TRBJ1-4
V gene: TRBV30
D gene: -
CDR3 protein: CAWSPNEKLFF
CDR3 DNA: TGTGCCTGGAGCCCCAATGAAAAACTGTTTTTT

clone size: -
J gene: TRBJ2-1
V gene: TRBV19
D gene: TRBD2
CDR3 protein: CASSIDWGGSYNEQFF
CDR3 DNA: TGTGCCAGTAGTATAGATTGGGGGGGGTCCTACAATGAGCAGTTCTTC

clone size: -
J gene: TRBJ2-1
V gene: TRBV5-1
D gene: TRBD2
CDR3 protein: CASSFRSGTNNEQFF
CDR3 DNA: TGCGCCAGCAGCTTCCGAAGCGGGACCAACAATGAGCAGTTCTTC

clone size: once
J gene: TRBJ2-4
V gene: TRBV2
D gene: TRBD2
CDR3 protein: CASSAGGAKNIQYF
CDR3 DNA: TGTGCCAGCAGTGCGGGGGGAGCCAAAAACATTCAGTACTTC

clone size: -
J gene: TRBJ1-3
V gene: TRBV7-8
D gene: -
CDR3 protein: CASSLSARGATIYF
CDR3 DNA: TGTGCCAGCAGCTTATCGGCGCGGGGGGCCACCATATATTTT

clone size: few
J gene: TRBJ2-7
V gene: TRBV7-2
D gene: TRBD2
CDR3 protein: CASSREGTYEQYF
CDR3 DNA: TGTGCCAGCAGCCGGGAGGGGACCTACGAGCAGTACTTC

clone size: -
J gene: TRBJ1-1
V gene: TRBV27
D gene: -
CDR3 protein: CASSLSRGGTEAFF
CDR3 DNA: TGTGCCAGCAGTTTATCAAGGGGGGGCACTGAAGCTTTCTTT

clone size: -
J gene: TRBJ2-5
V gene: TRBV6-2/TRBV6-3
D gene: -
CDR3 protein: CASSGQTETQYF
CDR3 DNA: TGTGCCAGCAGCGGACAAACAGAGACCCAGTACTTC

clone size: -
J gene: TRBJ2-3
V gene: TRBV11-2
D gene: TRBD2
CDR3 protein: CASSLRAGGRTDTQYF
CDR3 DNA: TGTGCCAGCAGCTTACGGGCGGGGGGGCGGACAGATACGCAGTATTTT

clone size: -
J gene: TRBJ2-1
V gene: TRBV3-1/TRBV3-2
D gene: TRBD2
CDR3 protein: CASSRNPTSGGGNEQFF
CDR3 DNA: TGTGCCAGCAGCCGAAACCCGACTAGCGGGGGGGGCAATGAGCAGTTCTTC

clone size: -
J gene: TRBJ1-5
V gene: TRBV6-2/TRBV6-3
D gene: TRBD1
CDR3 protein: CASSAGQIFAQPQHF
CDR3 DNA: TGTGCCAGCAGTGCGGGACAGATTTTTGCTCAGCCCCAGCATTTT

clone size: -
J gene: TRBJ2-7
V gene: TRBV9
D gene: -
CDR3 protein: CASSPGGASYEQYF
CDR3 DNA: TGTGCCAGCAGCCCAGGGGGGGCATCCTACGAGCAGTACTTC

clone size: -
J gene: TRBJ2-1
V gene: TRBV2
D gene: -
CDR3 protein: CASRGDENEQFF
CDR3 DNA: TGTGCCAGCAGGGGAGACGAGAATGAGCAGTTCTTC

clone size: once
J gene: TRBJ2-3
V gene: TRBV21-1
D gene: -
CDR3 protein: CASLDPHGAQYF
CDR3 DNA: TGTGCCAGCTTGGACCCCCACGGCGCGCAGTATTTT

clone size: -
J gene: TRBJ1-3
V gene: TRBV12-3/TRBV12-4
D gene: -
CDR3 protein: CASSQTAGNTIYF
CDR3 DNA: TGTGCCAGCAGTCAGACTGCTGGAAACACCATATATTTT

clone size: once
J gene: TRBJ2-7
V gene: TRBV6-5
D gene: -
CDR3 protein: CASSSVNYEQYF
CDR3 DNA: TGTGCCAGCAGTAGCGTAAACTACGAGCAGTACTTC

clone size: -
J gene: TRBJ1-1
V gene: TRBV4-1
D gene: -
CDR3 protein: CASSQDEWENTEAFF
CDR3 DNA: TGCGCCAGCAGCCAAGATGAGTGGGAGAACACTGAAGCTTTCTTT

clone size: -
J gene: TRBJ2-1
V gene: TRBV6-5
D gene: TRBD1
CDR3 protein: CASTVDRDYNEQFF
CDR3 DNA: TGTGCCAGCACCGTGGACAGGGACTACAATGAGCAGTTCTTC

clone size: once
J gene: TRBJ1-3
V gene: TRBV18
D gene: -
CDR3 protein: CASSPSGNTIYF
CDR3 DNA: TGTGCCAGCTCACCCTCTGGAAACACCATATATTTT

clone size: once
J gene: TRBJ2-1
V gene: TRBV4-1
D gene: -
CDR3 protein: CASSQEAEFEHPRFF
CDR3 DNA: TGCGCCAGCAGCCAAGAAGCGGAATTCGAACATCCTAGGTTCTTC

clone size: few
J gene: TRBJ2-7
V gene: TRBV4-1
D gene: -
CDR3 protein: CASSQPTAGQKYEQYF
CDR3 DNA: TGCGCCAGCAGCCAACCTACAGCGGGCCAAAAATACGAGCAGTACTTC

clone size: -
J gene: TRBJ2-1
V gene: TRBV5-6
D gene: -
CDR3 protein: CASSLDHEQFF
CDR3 DNA: TGTGCCAGCAGCTTGGATCATGAGCAGTTCTTC